These T cell receptor beta chains were read from a single sample in a study of monozygotic twins with inflammatory bowel disease. TCRdb reanalyzed the 5' RACE reads and collapses them to one entry per CDR3 protein, without DNA. The sample has some 450,000 distinct CDR3 sequences, and its top ten clones hold more than 2%. Source material: blood. These receptors were collected from a human donor with ulcerative colitis or Crohn's disease, or a healthy co-twin of an affected twin (not recorded which). Each CDR3 is given with its conserved first and last residue. Only part of the rows carry a size: once, few, many, or a class if the clone is expanded.

v_call	cdr3_length	j_call	clone_size	cdr3_aa
TRBV9	14	TRBJ2-7	-	CASSALAGTGAQYF
TRBV9	13	TRBJ2-7	-	CASSPPESYEQYF
TRBV5-1	13	TRBJ2-7	medium-sized	CASSREAFYEQYF
TRBV29-1	11	TRBJ2-5	-	CSVAVGETQYF
TRBV5-4	16	TRBJ1-2	-	CASSLAGEGANYGYTF
TRBV6-1	14	TRBJ2-6	-	CASRGAAGANVLTF
TRBV7-2	15	TRBJ2-1	-	CASSQTGAPFNEQFF
TRBV6-5	13	TRBJ2-5	-	CASSSGTVKTQYF
TRBV20-1	11	TRBJ1-5	-	CSARTHQPQHF
TRBV7-9	15	TRBJ2-3	-	CASSPLAGGPNTQYF
TRBV24-1	18	TRBJ2-2	-	CATSGPNLQGADTGELFF
TRBV5-1	14	TRBJ2-7	-	CASSSDGSSYEQYF
TRBV18	15	TRBJ2-7	-	CASSPASGTAYEQYF
TRBV5-5	14	TRBJ1-5	-	CASSSQGSNQPQHF
TRBV25-1	17	TRBJ2-3	-	CASSEDVAGGRADTQYF
TRBV5-6	16	TRBJ2-7	-	CASSRNLGLPSYEQYF
TRBV7-8	13	TRBJ2-7	-	CASSLESQYEQYF
TRBV6-1	14	TRBJ1-1	-	CASSRPGTNTEAFF
TRBV5-5	14	TRBJ1-2	-	CASTRTGDSYGYTF
TRBV30	12	TRBJ1-1	-	CAWSALTAEAFF
TRBV7-8	13	TRBJ2-2	-	CASILSQTGELFF
TRBV9	14	TRBJ2-4	-	CASSPGQTKNIQYF
TRBV7-2	12	TRBJ1-1	-	CASSLSLPEAFF
TRBV10-3	15	TRBJ2-1	-	CAISHTSGSLNEQFF
TRBV6-2/TRBV6-3	14	TRBJ1-1	-	CASSYSRDGNIAFF
TRBV4-3	13	TRBJ2-7	-	CASSQDTDYMQYF
TRBV20-1	13	TRBJ2-3	-	CSALRENTDTQYF
TRBV5-1	15	TRBJ2-2	-	CASSLGHTNTGELFF
TRBV18	14	TRBJ2-1	-	CASSTRGGLNEQFF
TRBV7-9	16	TRBJ2-6	-	CASSSPRRPGANVLTF
TRBV23-1	15	TRBJ2-5	-	CASSVKSFRQETQYF
TRBV6-1	14	TRBJ2-1	-	CASSPLAVHNEQFF
TRBV4-2	15	TRBJ2-7	-	CASSQEVGEGYEQYF
TRBV7-2	16	TRBJ2-3	-	CASSLVGGGNSDTQYF
TRBV12-3/TRBV12-4	14	TRBJ2-7	-	CASSLGRQDYEQYF
TRBV5-1	14	TRBJ2-7	-	CASSPRLTDGEQYF
TRBV5-1	15	TRBJ1-5	-	CASSLGQSSNQPQHF
TRBV28	15	TRBJ2-7	-	CASTIPGQGSYEQNF